This T cell receptor beta chain was identified during a study of blood T cell repertoires in COVID-19. Study context: The United States, Italy and Spain were the sources of the acute and convalescent COVID-19 samples. Nucleic acid was either cDNA or gDNA, and it came from T cells, B-cell-depleted T cells, or PBMCs.

This CDR3 is 14 amino acids long. CDR1 SGHTA and CDR2 FQGTGA come from the germline V gene. Trimming cost V 5 bases and J 5 bases; bases outside gene matches: 8. Generated by immunoSEQ multiplex PCR, the TCRdb table keeps only in-frame clones and is missing some. The sample lists approximately 250,000 clones, 84% occurring once. Sequenced sample: peripheral blood. This sequence joins TRBV7-3 and TRBJ1-2; 7 positions agree with TRBD1. The TCR was taken from a man in his sixties with acute or convalescent COVID-19. The CDR3 spells CASSPAGTEYGYTF. The CDR3 nucleotides read TGTGCCAGCAGCCCAGCCGGGACAGAGTATGGCTACACCTTC.